These T cell receptor beta chains were read from a single sample in a study of early stage breast cancer tumors. The assay was immunoSEQ multiplex PCR, and TCRdb's table has in-frame clones only and misses some. The repertoire has tens of thousands of clones, around 83% of them found once; the top ten carry about 1.3%. Sample: blood. The receptors shown here come from a person aged 45 to 59 with breast cancer. CDR3s include the opening cysteine and the closing phenylalanine or tryptophan. The order of the fields is J gene, CDR3 length, D gene, V gene, CDR3 protein, CDR3 DNA. The D gene is left open where the match is weak.

J: TRBJ2-3; length: 17; D: -; V: TRBV5-1; CDR3: CASSPGVGGARTDTQYF; DNA: TGCGCCAGCAGCCCTGGGGTTGGGGGGGCTCGCACAGATACGCAGTATTTT
J: TRBJ2-3; length: 15; D: -; V: TRBV5-1; CDR3: CASSLGQFLTDTQYF; DNA: TGCGCCAGCAGCTTGGGACAATTTCTAACAGATACGCAGTATTTT
J: TRBJ2-2; length: 13; D: -; V: TRBV11-2; CDR3: CASSLDHTGELFF; DNA: TGTGCCAGCAGCTTAGACCACACCGGGGAGCTGTTTTTT
J: TRBJ2-7; length: 11; D: -; V: TRBV7-9; CDR3: CASSPTDEQYF; DNA: TGTGCCAGCAGCCCGACAGACGAGCAGTACTTC
J: TRBJ2-1; length: 15; D: TRBD2; V: TRBV7-9; CDR3: CASSFSGSSYNEQFF; DNA: TGTGCCAGCAGCTTTAGCGGGAGCTCCTACAATGAGCAGTTCTTC
J: TRBJ1-3; length: 14; D: -; V: TRBV6-5; CDR3: CASRTKKSGNTIYF; DNA: TGTGCCAGCAGAACTAAAAAGTCTGGAAACACCATATATTTT
J: TRBJ2-5; length: 15; D: -; V: TRBV7-3; CDR3: CASSFPPDNQETQYF; DNA: TGTGCCAGCAGCTTTCCTCCGGACAACCAAGAGACCCAGTACTTC
J: TRBJ2-1; length: 15; D: -; V: TRBV4-3; CDR3: CASSQEAIVTREQFF; DNA: TGCGCCAGCAGCCAAGAGGCTATCGTGACAAGAGAGCAGTTCTTC
J: TRBJ2-3; length: 16; D: TRBD2; V: TRBV7-8; CDR3: CASRPQLAGLQGAQYF; DNA: TGTGCCAGCAGGCCCCAACTAGCGGGGCTTCAAGGAGCGCAGTATTTT
J: TRBJ1-1; length: 15; D: TRBD1; V: TRBV7-2; CDR3: CASSLQPPGQGQAFF; DNA: TGTGCCAGCAGCTTACAGCCCCCGGGACAGGGCCAAGCTTTCTTT
J: TRBJ2-7; length: 14; D: TRBD1; V: TRBV29-1; CDR3: CSVEVRDRAYEQYF; DNA: TGCAGCGTTGAAGTCCGGGACAGGGCCTATGAGCAGTACTTC
J: TRBJ2-2; length: 14; D: -; V: TRBV5-1; CDR3: CASSLNSNTGELFF; DNA: TGCGCCAGCAGCTTGAACTCGAACACCGGGGAGCTGTTTTTT
J: TRBJ2-3; length: 15; D: TRBD2; V: TRBV9; CDR3: CASSVGGGALDTQYF; DNA: TGTGCCAGCAGCGTAGGCGGGGGGGCTTTAGATACGCAGTATTTT
J: TRBJ2-7; length: 18; D: -; V: TRBV7-2; CDR3: CASSLDWGDRPRPYEQYF; DNA: TGTGCCAGCAGCTTAGATTGGGGTGATAGGCCACGACCCTACGAGCAGTACTTC
J: TRBJ2-5; length: 13; D: -; V: TRBV5-4; CDR3: CASSPGSRETQYF; DNA: TGTGCCAGCAGCCCTGGGAGTCGGGAGACCCAGTACTTC
J: TRBJ2-5; length: 15; D: -; V: TRBV11-2; CDR3: CASSLGVGGGETQYF; DNA: TGTGCCAGCAGCTTAGGTGTGGGCGGTGGTGAGACCCAGTACTTC
J: TRBJ1-1; length: 14; D: TRBD1; V: TRBV7-6; CDR3: CASSSQGAGSEAFF; DNA: TGTGCCAGCAGCTCACAGGGGGCGGGCAGTGAAGCTTTCTTT
J: TRBJ2-1; length: 15; D: TRBD2; V: TRBV27; CDR3: CASRRGLGGYNEQFF; DNA: TGTGCCAGCAGAAGGGGACTAGGCGGCTACAATGAGCAGTTCTTC